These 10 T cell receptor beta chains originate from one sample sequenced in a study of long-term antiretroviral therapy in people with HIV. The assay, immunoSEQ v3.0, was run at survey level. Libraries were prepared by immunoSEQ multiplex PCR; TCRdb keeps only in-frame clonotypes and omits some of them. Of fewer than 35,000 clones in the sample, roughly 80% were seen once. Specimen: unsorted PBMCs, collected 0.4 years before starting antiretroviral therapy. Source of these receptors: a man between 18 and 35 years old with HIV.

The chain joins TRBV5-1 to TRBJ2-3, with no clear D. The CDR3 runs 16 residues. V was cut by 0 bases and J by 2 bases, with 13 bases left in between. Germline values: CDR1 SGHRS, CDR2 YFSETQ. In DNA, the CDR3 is TGCGCCAGCAGCTTGGGGGCGGATAGGGTCACAGATACGCAGTATTTT. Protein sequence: CASSLGADRVTDTQYF.

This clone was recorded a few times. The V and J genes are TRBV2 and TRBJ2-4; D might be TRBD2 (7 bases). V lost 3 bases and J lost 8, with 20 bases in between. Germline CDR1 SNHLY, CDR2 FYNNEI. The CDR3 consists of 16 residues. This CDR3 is CASSDKGEGRGDIQYF. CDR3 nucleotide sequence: TGTGCCAGCAGTGATAAGGGGGAGGGCCGGGGGGACATTCAGTACTTC.

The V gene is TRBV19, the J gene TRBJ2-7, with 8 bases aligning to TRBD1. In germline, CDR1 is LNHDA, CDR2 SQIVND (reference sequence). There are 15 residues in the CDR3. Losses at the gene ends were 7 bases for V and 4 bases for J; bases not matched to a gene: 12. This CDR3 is CASKRNSGGTYEQYF. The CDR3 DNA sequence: TGTGCCAGTAAACGGAATTCAGGGGGCACGTACGAGCAGTACTTC.

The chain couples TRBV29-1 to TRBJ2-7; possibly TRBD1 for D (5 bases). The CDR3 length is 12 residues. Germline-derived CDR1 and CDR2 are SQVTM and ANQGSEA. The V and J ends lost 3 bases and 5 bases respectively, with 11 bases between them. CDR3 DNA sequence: TGCAGCGTTGACCAGGGCTCACACGAGCAGTACTTC. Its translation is CSVDQGSHEQYF.

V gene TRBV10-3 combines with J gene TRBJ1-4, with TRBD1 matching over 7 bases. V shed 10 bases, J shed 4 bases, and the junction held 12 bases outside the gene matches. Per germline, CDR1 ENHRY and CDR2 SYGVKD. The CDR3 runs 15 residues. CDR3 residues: CASGRGFTHNEKLFF. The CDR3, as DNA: TGTGCCAGCGGCAGGGGGTTTACCCATAATGAAAAACTGTTTTTT.

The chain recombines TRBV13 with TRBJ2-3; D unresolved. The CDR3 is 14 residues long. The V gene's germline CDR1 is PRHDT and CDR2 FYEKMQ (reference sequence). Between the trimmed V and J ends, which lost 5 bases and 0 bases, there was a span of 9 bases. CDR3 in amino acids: CASSVDGSTDTQYF. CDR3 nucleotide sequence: TGTGCCAGCAGCGTAGATGGGAGCACAGATACGCAGTATTTT.

CDR3 bases: TGTGCCAGCAGCCGGACGGTCGGGACAGGGGAGACCCAGTACTTC. Translated: CASSRTVGTGETQYF. V gene TRBV6-5 combines with J gene TRBJ2-5, with TRBD1 matching over 9 bases. CDR3 length equals 15 residues. The trim removed 6 bases at V and 5 bases at J, leaving 10 bases unmatched. Germline-derived CDR1 and CDR2 are MNHEY and SVGAGI.

CDR3 protein: CASSYRDFSGTEAFF. As DNA, the CDR3 is TGCGCCAGCAGCTACCGGGACTTCTCAGGGACTGAAGCTTTCTTT. The chain recombines TRBV5-1 with TRBJ1-1; TRBD1 might be the D (5 bases). Germline V gene sequence: CDR1 SGHRS, CDR2 YFSETQ. This CDR3 contains 15 residues. V was shortened by 3 bases and J by 5 bases, with 17 bases between the two germline ends.

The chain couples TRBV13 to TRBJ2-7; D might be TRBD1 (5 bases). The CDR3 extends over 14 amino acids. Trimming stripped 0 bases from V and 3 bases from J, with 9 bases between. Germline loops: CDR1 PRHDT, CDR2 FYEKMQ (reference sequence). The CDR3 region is CASSLGGQGYEQYF. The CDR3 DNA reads TGTGCCAGCAGCTTAGGAGGCCAGGGCTACGAGCAGTACTTC.

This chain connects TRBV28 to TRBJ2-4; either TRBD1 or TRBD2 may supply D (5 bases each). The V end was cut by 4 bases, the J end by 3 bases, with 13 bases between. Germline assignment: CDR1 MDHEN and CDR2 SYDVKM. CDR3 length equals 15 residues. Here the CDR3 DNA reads TGTGCCAGCAGTTCGACCGGGACCGGCAAAAACATTCAGTACTTC. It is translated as CASSSTGTGKNIQYF.